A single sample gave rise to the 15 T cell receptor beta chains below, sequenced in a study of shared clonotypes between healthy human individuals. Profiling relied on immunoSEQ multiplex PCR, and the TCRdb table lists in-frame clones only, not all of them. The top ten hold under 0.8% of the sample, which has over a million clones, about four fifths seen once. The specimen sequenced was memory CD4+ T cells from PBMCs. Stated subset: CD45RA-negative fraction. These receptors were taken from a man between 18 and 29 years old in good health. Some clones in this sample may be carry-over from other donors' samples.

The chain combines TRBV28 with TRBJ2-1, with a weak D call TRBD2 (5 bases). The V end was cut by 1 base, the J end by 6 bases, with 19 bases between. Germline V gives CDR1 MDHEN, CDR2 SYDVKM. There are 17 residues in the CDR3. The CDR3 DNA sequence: TGTGCCAGCAGTTTATTTTTGGCGGGCCCACCCTCCAATGAGCAGTTCTTC. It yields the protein CASSLFLAGPPSNEQFF. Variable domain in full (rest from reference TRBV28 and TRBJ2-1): DVKVTQSSRYLVKRTGEKVFLECVQDMDHENMFWYRQDPGLGLRLIYFSYDVKMKEKGDIPEGYSVSREKKERFSLILESASTNQTSMYLCASSLFLAGPPSNEQFFGPGTRLTVL.

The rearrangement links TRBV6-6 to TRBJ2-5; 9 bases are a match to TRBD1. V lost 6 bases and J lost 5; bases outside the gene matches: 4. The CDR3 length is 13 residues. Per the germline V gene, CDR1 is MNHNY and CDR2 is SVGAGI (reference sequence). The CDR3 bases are TGTGCCAGCAGGGGACAGGGCACGGAGACCCAGTACTTC. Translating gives CASRGQGTETQYF.

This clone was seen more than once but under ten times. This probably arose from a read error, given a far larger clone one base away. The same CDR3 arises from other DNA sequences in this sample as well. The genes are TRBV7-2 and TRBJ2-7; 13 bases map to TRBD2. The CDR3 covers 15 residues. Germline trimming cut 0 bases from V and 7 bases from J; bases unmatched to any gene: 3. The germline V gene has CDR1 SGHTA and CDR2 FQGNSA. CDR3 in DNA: TGTGCCAGCAGCTTAGCTGGACTAGCGGGGGAGGAGCAGTACTTC. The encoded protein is CASSLAGLAGEEQYF. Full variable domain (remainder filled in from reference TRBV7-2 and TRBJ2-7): GAGVSQSPSNKVTEKGKDVELRCDPISGHTALYWYRQSLGQGLEFLIYFQGNSAPDKSGLPSDRFSAERTGGSVSTLTIQRTQQEDSAVYLCASSLAGLAGEEQYFGPGTRLTVT.

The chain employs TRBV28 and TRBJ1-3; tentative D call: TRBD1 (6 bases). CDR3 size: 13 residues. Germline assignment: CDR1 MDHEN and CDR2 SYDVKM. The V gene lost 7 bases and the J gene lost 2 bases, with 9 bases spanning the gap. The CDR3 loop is CASKKGAGNTIYF. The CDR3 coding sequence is TGTGCCAGCAAAAAGGGGGCTGGAAACACCATATATTTT.

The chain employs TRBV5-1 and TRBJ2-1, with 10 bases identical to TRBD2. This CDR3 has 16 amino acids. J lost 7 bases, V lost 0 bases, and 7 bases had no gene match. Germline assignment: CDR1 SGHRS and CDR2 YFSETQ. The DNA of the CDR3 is TGCGCCAGCAGCTTGGGGACTAGCGGAGGGTGGAATGAGCAGTTCTTC. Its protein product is CASSLGTSGGWNEQFF.

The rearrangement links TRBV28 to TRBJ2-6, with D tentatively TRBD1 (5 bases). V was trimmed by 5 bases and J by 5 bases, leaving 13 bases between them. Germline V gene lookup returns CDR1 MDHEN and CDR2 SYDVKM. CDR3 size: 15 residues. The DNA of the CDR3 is TGTGCCAGCAGTGCCCCCCTGGGGCGGGCCAACGTCCTGACTTTC. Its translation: CASSAPLGRANVLTF.

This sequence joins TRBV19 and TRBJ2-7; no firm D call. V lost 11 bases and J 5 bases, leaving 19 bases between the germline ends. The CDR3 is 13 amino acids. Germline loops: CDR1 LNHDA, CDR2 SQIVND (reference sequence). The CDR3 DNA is TGTGCCCCCTACGATCCCCATGTCGACGAGCAGTACTTC. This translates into CAPYDPHVDEQYF.

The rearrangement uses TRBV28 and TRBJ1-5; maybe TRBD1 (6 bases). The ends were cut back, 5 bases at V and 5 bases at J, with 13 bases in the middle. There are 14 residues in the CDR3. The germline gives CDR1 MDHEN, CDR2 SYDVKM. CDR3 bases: TGTGCCAGCAGTCCTCACAGGGTCTATCAGCCCCAGCATTTT. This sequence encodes CASSPHRVYQPQHF.

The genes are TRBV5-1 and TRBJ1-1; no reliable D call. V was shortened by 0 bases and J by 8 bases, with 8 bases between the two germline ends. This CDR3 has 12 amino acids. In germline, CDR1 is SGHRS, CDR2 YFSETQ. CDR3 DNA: TGCGCCAGCAGCTTGGAGGGTGACGAAGCTTTCTTT. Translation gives CASSLEGDEAFF.

Written as DNA, the CDR3 is TGTGCCAGCAGCAGACTTAATCAGGACAGGGAGGGGAGAAACACCATATATTTT. It specifies CASSRLNQDREGRNTIYF. The V call is TRBV11-2, the J call TRBJ1-3; 8 bases align to TRBD1. J gave up 5 bases and V 5 bases, and 17 bases lay outside the gene matches. The CDR3 spans 18 residues. Germline V lookup: CDR1 SGHAT, CDR2 FQNNGV.

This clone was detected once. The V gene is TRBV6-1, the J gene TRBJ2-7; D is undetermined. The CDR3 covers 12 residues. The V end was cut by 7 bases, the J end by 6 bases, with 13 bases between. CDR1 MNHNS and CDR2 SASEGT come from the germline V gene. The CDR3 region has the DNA TGTGCCAGCAATGGCCCCGGGCCCGAGCAGTACTTC. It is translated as CASNGPGPEQYF.

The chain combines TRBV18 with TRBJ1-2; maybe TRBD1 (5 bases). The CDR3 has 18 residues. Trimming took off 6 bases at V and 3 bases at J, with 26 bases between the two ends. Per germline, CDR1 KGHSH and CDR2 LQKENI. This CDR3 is CASSRGVGRAPLDYGYTF. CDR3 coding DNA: TGTGCCAGCTCCCGGGGGGTAGGCAGGGCCCCTCTGGACTATGGCTACACCTTC. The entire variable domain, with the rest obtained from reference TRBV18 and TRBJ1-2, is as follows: NAGVMQNPRHLVRRRGQEARLRCSPMKGHSHVYWYRQLPEEGLKFMVYLQKENIIDESGMPKERFSAEFPKEGPSILRIQQVVRGDSAAYFCASSRGVGRAPLDYGYTFGSGTRLTVV.

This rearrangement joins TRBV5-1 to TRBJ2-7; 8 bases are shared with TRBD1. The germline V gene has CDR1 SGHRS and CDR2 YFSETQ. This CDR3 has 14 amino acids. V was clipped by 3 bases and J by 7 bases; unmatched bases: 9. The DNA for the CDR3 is TGCGCCAGCAGCTCCTCGACAGGGGCCGAGGAGCAGTACTTC. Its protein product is CASSSSTGAEEQYF.

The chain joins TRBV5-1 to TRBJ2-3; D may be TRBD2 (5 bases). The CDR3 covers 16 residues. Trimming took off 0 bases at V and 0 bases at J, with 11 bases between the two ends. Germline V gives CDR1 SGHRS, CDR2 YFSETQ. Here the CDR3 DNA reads TGCGCCAGCAGCTTGGAAGGGAGACCTAGCACAGATACGCAGTATTTT. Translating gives CASSLEGRPSTDTQYF.

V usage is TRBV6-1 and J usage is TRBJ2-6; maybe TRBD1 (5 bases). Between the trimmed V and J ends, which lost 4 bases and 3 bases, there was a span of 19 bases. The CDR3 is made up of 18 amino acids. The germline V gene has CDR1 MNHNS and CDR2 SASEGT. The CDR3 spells CASSGGHRAVVGANVLTF. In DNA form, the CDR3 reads TGTGCCAGCAGTGGCGGACATAGGGCCGTGGTTGGGGCCAACGTCCTGACTTTC.